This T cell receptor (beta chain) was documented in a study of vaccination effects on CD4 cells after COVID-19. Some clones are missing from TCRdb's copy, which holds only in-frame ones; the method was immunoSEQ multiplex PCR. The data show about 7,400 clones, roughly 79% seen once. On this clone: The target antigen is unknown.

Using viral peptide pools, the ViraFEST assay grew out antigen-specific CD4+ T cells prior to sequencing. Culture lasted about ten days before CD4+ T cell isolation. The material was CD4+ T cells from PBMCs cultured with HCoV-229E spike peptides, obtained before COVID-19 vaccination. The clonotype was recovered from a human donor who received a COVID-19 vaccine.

This CDR3 is CASSPGGSRLGEQYF. The DNA of the CDR3 is TGTGCCAGCAGCCCAGGGGGAAGTAGGTTGGGCGAGCAGTACTTC. The V and J genes are TRBV3-1 (or the pseudogene TRBV3-2) and TRBJ2-7; 7 bases match TRBD1. V was clipped by 4 bases and J by 6 bases; unmatched bases: 12. This CDR3 has 15 residues. Germline CDR1 and CDR2: LGHDT and YNNKEL (reference sequence).